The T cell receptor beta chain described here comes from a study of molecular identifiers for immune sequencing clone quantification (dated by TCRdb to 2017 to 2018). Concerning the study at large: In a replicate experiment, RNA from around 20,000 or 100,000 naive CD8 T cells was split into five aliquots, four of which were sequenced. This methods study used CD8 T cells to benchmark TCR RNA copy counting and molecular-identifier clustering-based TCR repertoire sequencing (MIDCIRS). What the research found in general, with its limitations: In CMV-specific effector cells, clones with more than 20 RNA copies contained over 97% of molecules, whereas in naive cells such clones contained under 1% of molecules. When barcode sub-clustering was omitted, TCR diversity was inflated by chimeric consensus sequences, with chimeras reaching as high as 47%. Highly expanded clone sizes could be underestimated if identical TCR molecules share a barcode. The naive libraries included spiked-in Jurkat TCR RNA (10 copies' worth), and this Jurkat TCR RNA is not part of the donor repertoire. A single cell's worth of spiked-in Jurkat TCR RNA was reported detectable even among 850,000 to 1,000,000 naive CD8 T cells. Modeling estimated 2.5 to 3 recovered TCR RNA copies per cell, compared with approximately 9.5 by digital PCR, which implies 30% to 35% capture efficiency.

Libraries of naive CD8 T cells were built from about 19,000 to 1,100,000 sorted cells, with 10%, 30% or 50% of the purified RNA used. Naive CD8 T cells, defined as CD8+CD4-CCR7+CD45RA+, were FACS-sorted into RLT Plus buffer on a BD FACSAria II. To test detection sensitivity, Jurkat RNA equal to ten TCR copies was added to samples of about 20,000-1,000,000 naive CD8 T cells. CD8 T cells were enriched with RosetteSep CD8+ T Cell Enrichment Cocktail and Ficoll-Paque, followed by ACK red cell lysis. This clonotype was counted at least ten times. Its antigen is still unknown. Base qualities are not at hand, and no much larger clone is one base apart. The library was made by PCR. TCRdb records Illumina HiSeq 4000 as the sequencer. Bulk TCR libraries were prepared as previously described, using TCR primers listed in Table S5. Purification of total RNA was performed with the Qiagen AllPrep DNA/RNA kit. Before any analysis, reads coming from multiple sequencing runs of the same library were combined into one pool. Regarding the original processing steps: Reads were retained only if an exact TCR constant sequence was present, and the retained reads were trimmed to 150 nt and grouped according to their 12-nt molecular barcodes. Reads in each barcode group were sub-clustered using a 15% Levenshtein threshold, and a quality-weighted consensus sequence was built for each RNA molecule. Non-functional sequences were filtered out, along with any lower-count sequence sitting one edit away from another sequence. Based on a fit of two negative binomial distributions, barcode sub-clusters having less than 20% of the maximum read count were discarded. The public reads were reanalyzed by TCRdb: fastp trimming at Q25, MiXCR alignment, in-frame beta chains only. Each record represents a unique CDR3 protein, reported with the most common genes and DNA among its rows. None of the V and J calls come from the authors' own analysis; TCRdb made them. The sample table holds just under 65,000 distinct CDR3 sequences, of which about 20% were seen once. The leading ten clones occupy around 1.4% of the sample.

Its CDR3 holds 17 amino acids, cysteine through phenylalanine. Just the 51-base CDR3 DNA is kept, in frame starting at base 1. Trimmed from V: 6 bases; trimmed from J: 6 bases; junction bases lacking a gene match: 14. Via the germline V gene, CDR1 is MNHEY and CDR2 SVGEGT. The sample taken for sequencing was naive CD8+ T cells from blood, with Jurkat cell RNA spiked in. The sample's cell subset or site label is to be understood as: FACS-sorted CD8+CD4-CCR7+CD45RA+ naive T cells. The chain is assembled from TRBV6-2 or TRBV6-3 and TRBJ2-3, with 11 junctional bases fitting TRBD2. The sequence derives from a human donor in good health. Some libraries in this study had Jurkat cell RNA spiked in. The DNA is TGTGCCAGCAGCGGCCCCTTAACTAGCGGGAGTAGCGATACGCAGTATTTT. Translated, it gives CASSGPLTSGSSDTQYF.